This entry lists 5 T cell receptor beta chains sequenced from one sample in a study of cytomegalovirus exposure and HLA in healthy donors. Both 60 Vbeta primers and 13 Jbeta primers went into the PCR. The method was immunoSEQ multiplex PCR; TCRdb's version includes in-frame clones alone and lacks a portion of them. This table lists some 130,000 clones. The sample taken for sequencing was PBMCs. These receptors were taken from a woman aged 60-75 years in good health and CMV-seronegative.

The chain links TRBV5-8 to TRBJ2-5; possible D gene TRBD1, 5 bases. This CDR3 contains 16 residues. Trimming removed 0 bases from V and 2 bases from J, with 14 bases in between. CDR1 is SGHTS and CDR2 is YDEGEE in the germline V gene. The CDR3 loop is CASSLGVSRTQETQYF. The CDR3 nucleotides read TGTGCCAGCAGCTTGGGGGTTAGCAGGACACAAGAGACCCAGTACTTC.

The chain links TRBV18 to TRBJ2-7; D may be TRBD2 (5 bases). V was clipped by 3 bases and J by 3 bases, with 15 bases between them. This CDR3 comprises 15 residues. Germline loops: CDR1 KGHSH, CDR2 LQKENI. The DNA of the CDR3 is TGTGCCAGCTCACCGCGTCCGGGAAGTTACTACGAGCAGTACTTC. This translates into CASSPRPGSYYEQYF.

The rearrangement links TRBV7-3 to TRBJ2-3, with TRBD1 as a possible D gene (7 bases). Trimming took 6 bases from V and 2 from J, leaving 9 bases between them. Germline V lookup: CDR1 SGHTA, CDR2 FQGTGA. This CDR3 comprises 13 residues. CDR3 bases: TGTGCCAGCAGGGAGGGGGCCACAGATACGCAGTATTTT. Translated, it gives CASREGATDTQYF. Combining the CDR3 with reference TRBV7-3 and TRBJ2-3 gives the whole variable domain GAGVSQTPSNKVTEKGKYVELRCDPISGHTALYWYRQSLGQGPEFLIYFQGTGAADDSGLPNDRFFAVRPEGSVSTLKIQRTERGDSAVYLCASREGATDTQYFGPGTRLTVL.

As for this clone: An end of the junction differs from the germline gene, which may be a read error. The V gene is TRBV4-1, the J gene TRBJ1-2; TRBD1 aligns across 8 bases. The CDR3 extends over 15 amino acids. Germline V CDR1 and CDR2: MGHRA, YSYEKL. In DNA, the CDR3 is TGCACCAGCAGCGACGGACAGGGCCTTAACTATGGCTACACCTTC. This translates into CTSSDGQGLNYGYTF.

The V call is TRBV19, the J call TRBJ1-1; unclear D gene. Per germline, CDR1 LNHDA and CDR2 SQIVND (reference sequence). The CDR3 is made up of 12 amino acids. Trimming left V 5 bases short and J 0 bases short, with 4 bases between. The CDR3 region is CASSPMNTEAFF. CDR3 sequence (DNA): TGTGCCAGTAGTCCCATGAACACTGAAGCTTTCTTT.